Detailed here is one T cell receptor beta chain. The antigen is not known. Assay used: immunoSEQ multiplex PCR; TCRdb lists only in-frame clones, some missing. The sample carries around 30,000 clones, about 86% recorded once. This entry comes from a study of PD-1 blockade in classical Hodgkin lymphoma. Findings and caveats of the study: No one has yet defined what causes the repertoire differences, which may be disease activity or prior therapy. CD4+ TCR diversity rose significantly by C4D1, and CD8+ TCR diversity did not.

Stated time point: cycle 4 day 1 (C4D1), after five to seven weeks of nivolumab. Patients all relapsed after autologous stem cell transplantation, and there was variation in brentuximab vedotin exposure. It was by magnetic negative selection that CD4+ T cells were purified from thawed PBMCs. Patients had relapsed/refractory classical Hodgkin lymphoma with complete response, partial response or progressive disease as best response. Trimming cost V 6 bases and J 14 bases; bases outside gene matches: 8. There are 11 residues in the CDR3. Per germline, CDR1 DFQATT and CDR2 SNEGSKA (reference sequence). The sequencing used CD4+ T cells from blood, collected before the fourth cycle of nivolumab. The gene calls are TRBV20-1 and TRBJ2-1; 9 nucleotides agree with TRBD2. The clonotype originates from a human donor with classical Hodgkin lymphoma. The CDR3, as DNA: TGCAGTGCCACCGGACTAGCGAGTAAGTTCTTC. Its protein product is CSATGLASKFF.